This T cell receptor (beta chain) is drawn from a study of cytomegalovirus exposure and HLA in healthy donors. Whole-study context: One earlier analysis, a look at 150 million to 200 million T cells, found almost 120 million unique TCR beta sequences.

It was with 60 Vbeta and 13 Jbeta primers that the PCR ran. The method was immunoSEQ multiplex PCR; TCRdb's version includes in-frame clones alone and lacks a portion of them. This sample has 130,000 or so clones; about four fifths occur once, and the top ten carry 1.8%. With V trimmed by 4 bases and J by 0 bases, 6 bases remained unmatched. The germline CDR1 and CDR2 sequences are SNHLY and FYNNEI. CDR3 length equals 16 residues. The chain joins TRBV2 to TRBJ1-1; 9 bases fit TRBD1. Material for sequencing was PBMCs. The receptor's source is a man aged 18 to 30 in good health and CMV-seronegative. The CDR3 coding sequence is TGTGCCAGCAGTGGGGACAGGGCTAGAATGAACACTGAAGCTTTCTTT. It codes for CASSGDRARMNTEAFF.